The 31 T cell receptor beta chains reported below all come from one sample, sequenced in a study of blood T cell repertoires in COVID-19. The data were produced by immunoSEQ multiplex PCR, yet TCRdb's version contains in-frame clones alone and is incomplete. The sample holds 200,000 to 250,000 clones, around 80% seen once. Sequencing was carried out using peripheral blood. These receptors all stem from a woman aged 40 to 50 who had recovered from COVID-19.

The rearrangement links TRBV5-6 to TRBJ2-7; 11 nucleotides line up with TRBD2. The CDR3 covers 14 residues. Germline CDR1 and CDR2: SGHDT and YYEEEE. With 1 base clipped from V and 9 bases from J, the junction kept 6 bases outside the gene matches. In DNA form, the CDR3 reads TGTGCCAGCAGCTTGACTAGCGGGGGTTCCGGGCAGTACTTC. The encoded protein is CASSLTSGGSGQYF.

The chain joins TRBV29-1 to TRBJ2-2; D possibly corresponds to TRBD2 (5 bases). V was pared by 6 bases and J by 0 bases, with 14 bases between. The CDR3 loop spans 15 amino acids. In germline, CDR1 is SQVTM, CDR2 ANQGSEA. The CDR3 DNA sequence: TGCAGCGTCGCCCCCGCGGGCGCGAACACCGGGGAGCTGTTTTTT. This translates into CSVAPAGANTGELFF.

This clone was counted a single time. The chain recombines TRBV6-5 with TRBJ1-2; perhaps TRBD1 as D (5 bases). The CDR3 consists of 14 residues. CDR1 and CDR2 from the germline V gene are MNHEY and SVGAGI. The V end was cut by 7 bases, the J end by 0 bases, with 12 bases between. The CDR3 loop is CASTRGGSNYGYTF. CDR3 nucleotide sequence: TGTGCCAGCACCCGCGGGGGGTCTAACTATGGCTACACCTTC.

The CDR3 reads CASSLTENTEAFF. CDR3 DNA: TGTGCCAGCAGCTTAACAGAGAACACTGAAGCTTTCTTT. This chain uses TRBV11-2 with TRBJ1-1; D remains ambiguous. The CDR3 contains 13 residues. Germline-derived CDR1 and CDR2 are SGHAT and FQNNGV. The germline V and J ends were trimmed by 2 bases and 1 base, with 5 bases remaining between them.

The chain is built from TRBV15 and TRBJ1-5; TRBD1 might be the D (5 bases). This CDR3 has 17 residues. Trimming left V 1 base short and J 3 bases short, with 16 bases between. The germline gives CDR1 LNHNV, CDR2 YYDKDF (reference sequence). The CDR3 DNA follows: TGTGCCACCAGCAGAGTTGGGGGAGGGGCTAACAATCAGCCCCAGCATTTT. Its protein is CATSRVGGGANNQPQHF. The full variable domain, completed using reference TRBV15 and TRBJ1-5, is DAMVIQNPRYQVTQFGKPVTLSCSQTLNHNVMYWYQQKSSQAPKLLFHYYDKDFNNEADTPDNFQSRRPNTSFCFLDIRSPGLGDTAMYLCATSRVGGGANNQPQHFGDGTRLSIL.

For this clone: This may be a read error, as it is one base from a much larger clone. The chain combines TRBV12-3 or TRBV12-4 with TRBJ2-1, with no clear D. The CDR3 extends over 11 amino acids. Trimming took off 6 bases at V and 4 bases at J, with 4 bases between the two ends. For the CDR3, the DNA is TGTGCCAGCAGACAATACAATGAGCAGTTCTTC. It yields the protein CASRQYNEQFF.

This clone appeared a few times. The chain combines TRBV27 with TRBJ2-2; D perhaps matches TRBD1 (6 bases). In germline, CDR1 is MNHEY, CDR2 SMNVEV (reference sequence). Trimming removed 5 bases at V and 5 bases at J, with 9 bases between. The CDR3 is 13 residues long. In DNA form, the CDR3 reads TGTGCCAGCAGTCAGCAGGGGACCGGGGAGCTGTTTTTT. Amino acid sequence: CASSQQGTGELFF.

The V call is TRBV5-5, the J call TRBJ2-6; possible D gene TRBD1, 5 bases. CDR3 length: 19 residues. The V gene's germline CDR1 is SGHKS and CDR2 YYEKEE (reference sequence). The V end was cut by 0 bases, the J end by 0 bases, with 16 bases between. The CDR3 nucleotides read TGTGCCAGCAGCTTGGAGGCAGGGCTTCCTCGCTCTGGGGCCAACGTCCTGACTTTC. Its protein is CASSLEAGLPRSGANVLTF.

The chain joins TRBV18 to TRBJ2-1; D may be TRBD1 (5 bases). V was clipped by 6 bases and J by 6 bases, with 15 bases between them. CDR1 is KGHSH, CDR2 LQKENI, per germline. This CDR3 has 14 amino acids. The CDR3 reads CASSEKLDTNEQFF. In DNA form, the CDR3 reads TGTGCCAGCTCGGAGAAATTGGACACCAATGAGCAGTTCTTC.

The CDR3 DNA sequence: TGTGCCAGCAGCTTGGTACCAGCGGGGAACTACGAGCAGTACTTC. Protein product: CASSLVPAGNYEQYF. The chain combines TRBV5-6 with TRBJ2-7; 7 bases are shared with TRBD2. After removal of 0 bases from V and 3 bases from J, the junction contained 6 bases not matched to a gene. CDR1 and CDR2 from the germline V gene are SGHDT and YYEEEE. The CDR3 length is 15 residues. Drawing the rest from reference TRBV5-6 and TRBJ2-7, the complete variable domain is DAGVTQSPTHLIKTRGQQVTLRCSPKSGHDTVSWYQQALGQGPQFIFQYYEEEERQRGNFPDRFSGHQFPNYSSELNVNALLLGDSALYLCASSLVPAGNYEQYFGPGTRLTVT.

The rearrangement uses TRBV5-6 and TRBJ1-1, with 9 nucleotides matching TRBD1. The CDR3 runs 14 residues. CDR1 SGHDT and CDR2 YYEEEE come from the germline V gene. Losses at the gene ends were 2 bases for V and 2 bases for J; bases not matched to a gene: 1. CDR3 loop: CASSFTGGNTEAFF. The CDR3 DNA is TGTGCCAGCAGCTTTACAGGGGGCAACACTGAAGCTTTCTTT. The complete variable domain, with remaining parts taken from reference TRBV5-6 and TRBJ1-1, reads DAGVTQSPTHLIKTRGQQVTLRCSPKSGHDTVSWYQQALGQGPQFIFQYYEEEERQRGNFPDRFSGHQFPNYSSELNVNALLLGDSALYLCASSFTGGNTEAFFGQGTRLTVV.

V gene TRBV12-3 or TRBV12-4 combines with J gene TRBJ1-2; perhaps TRBD1 as D (6 bases). Trimming stripped 5 bases from V and 1 base from J, with 8 bases between. The CDR3 extends over 13 amino acids. The CDR3 bases are TGTGCCAGCAGTCACAGGGATAACTATGGCTACACCTTC. Translation gives CASSHRDNYGYTF.

The chain has TRBV28 and TRBJ2-5; D is perhaps TRBD1 (6 bases). There are 15 residues in the CDR3. The V end was cut by 5 bases, the J end by 2 bases, with 15 bases between. The germline V gene encodes CDR1 MDHEN and CDR2 SYDVKM. The CDR3 DNA is TGTGCCAGCAGTGAATTCACAGGGCCGCAAGAGACCCAGTACTTC. It is translated as CASSEFTGPQETQYF.

The V gene is TRBV11-2, the J gene TRBJ2-3, with 8 bases aligning to TRBD1. V lost 5 bases, J lost 6 bases, and 7 bases stayed unmatched. The CDR3 is 14 residues long. Per the germline V gene, CDR1 is SGHAT and CDR2 is FQNNGV. The CDR3 spells CASSQDRVSDTQYF. In DNA, the CDR3 is TGTGCCAGCAGCCAGGACAGGGTGTCTGATACGCAGTATTTT.

This clone was recorded once. The chain links TRBV5-1 to TRBJ1-2; the match to TRBD1 covers 9 bases. This CDR3 has 13 residues. V shed 4 bases, J shed 8 bases, and the junction held 6 bases outside the gene matches. CDR1 and CDR2 (germline): SGHRS, YFSETQ. CDR3 nucleotide sequence: TGCGCCAGCAGCCGGACAGGGGATTCCGGCTACACCTTC. It is translated as CASSRTGDSGYTF.

This clone was counted between two and nine times. This rearrangement joins TRBV7-2 to TRBJ1-1, with D possibly being TRBD1 (5 bases). V lost 6 bases and J lost 4, with 9 bases in between. The CDR3 extends over 12 amino acids. Per the germline V gene, CDR1 is SGHTA and CDR2 is FQGNSA. Here the CDR3 reads CASRIRGTEAFF. CDR3 in DNA: TGTGCCAGCAGGATAAGGGGCACTGAAGCTTTCTTT. Using reference TRBV7-2 and TRBJ1-1 for the parts outside the CDR3, the full variable domain is GAGVSQSPSNKVTEKGKDVELRCDPISGHTALYWYRQSLGQGLEFLIYFQGNSAPDKSGLPSDRFSAERTGGSVSTLTIQRTQQEDSAVYLCASRIRGTEAFFGQGTRLTVV.

The gene calls are TRBV3-1 (or the pseudogene TRBV3-2) and TRBJ1-2; TRBD1 matches 9 bases. Germline assignment: CDR1 LGHDT and CDR2 YNNKEL (reference sequence). The J segment lost 14 bases and the V segment lost 3 bases, leaving 7 bases of the junction unmatched. This CDR3 is built from 12 residues. CDR3 protein: CASSHEDRGTTF. The CDR3 DNA sequence: TGTGCCAGCAGCCACGAGGACAGGGGTACAACCTTC.

The J gene is TRBJ1-6, the V gene TRBV18; TRBD1 aligns across 7 bases. The CDR3 extends over 16 amino acids. Looked up from germline, CDR1 is KGHSH and CDR2 is LQKENI. V dropped 3 bases and J dropped 5; count of bases not matched to a gene: 7. This chain's CDR3 is CASSPGQPVNNSPLHF. DNA for the CDR3: TGTGCCAGCTCACCGGGACAGCCCGTGAATAATTCACCCCTCCACTTT.

The rearrangement uses TRBV7-2 and TRBJ2-7; D perhaps matches TRBD2 (6 bases). Trimming removed 8 bases at V and 0 bases at J, with 26 bases between. The CDR3 sequence is 18 residues long. Looked up from germline, CDR1 is SGHTA and CDR2 is FQGNSA. CDR3 in amino acids: CASAFPGVGALASYEQYF. CDR3 coding DNA: TGTGCCAGCGCTTTTCCGGGGGTAGGGGCCCTAGCCTCCTACGAGCAGTACTTC.

The gene calls are TRBV6-6 and TRBJ1-2; possibly TRBD1 for D (5 bases). CDR3 length: 15 amino acids. Per the germline V gene, CDR1 is MNHNY and CDR2 is SVGAGI (reference sequence). V was cut by 4 bases and J by 2 bases, with 14 bases left in between. In DNA, the CDR3 is TGTGCCAGCAGTTTATTTGAGGGACTGAACTATGGCTACACCTTC. It translates to CASSLFEGLNYGYTF.

V is TRBV6-2 or TRBV6-3 and J is TRBJ2-3; TRBD1 agrees at 9 bases. The germline gives CDR1 MNHEY, CDR2 SVGEGT. The CDR3 sequence is 20 residues long. V was clipped by 3 bases and J by 9 bases; unmatched bases: 25. The CDR3 sequence is CASSYGAGQGPFTPKGTQYF. The CDR3 DNA follows: TGTGCCAGCAGTTATGGGGCGGGACAGGGACCCTTTACGCCTAAAGGGACGCAGTATTTT.

V is TRBV5-5 and J is TRBJ1-2; D perhaps matches TRBD1 (5 bases). Germline CDR1 reads SGHKS; CDR2 reads YYEKEE (reference sequence). CDR3 length: 12 residues. The ends were cut back, 3 bases at V and 4 bases at J, with 7 bases in the middle. CDR3 DNA sequence: TGTGCCAGCAGCTATGACAGCTATGGCTACACCTTC. Amino acid sequence: CASSYDSYGYTF.

The V gene is TRBV10-2, the J gene TRBJ2-7; D perhaps matches TRBD2 (5 bases). V was cut by 10 bases and J by 2 bases, with 18 bases left in between. This CDR3 contains 14 residues. Germline values: CDR1 WSHSY, CDR2 SAAADI. The CDR3 protein is CATTTLGETYEQYF. CDR3 sequence (DNA): TGCGCCACTACCACTCTCGGGGAAACCTACGAGCAGTACTTC.

J is TRBJ1-5 and V is TRBV7-2; D is perhaps TRBD1 (5 bases). Germline loops: CDR1 SGHTA, CDR2 FQGNSA. V was trimmed by 4 bases and J by 7 bases, leaving 8 bases between them. The CDR3 spans 12 residues. DNA for the CDR3: TGTGCCAGCAGCTACGGACACCAGCCCCAGCATTTT. Protein sequence: CASSYGHQPQHF.

The chain employs TRBV9 and TRBJ2-2, with a weak D call TRBD1 (6 bases). Trimming stripped 3 bases from V and 7 bases from J, with 19 bases between. The CDR3 length is 16 residues. The germline gives CDR1 SGDLS, CDR2 YYNGEE. The CDR3 here is CASSGDPDRPFGELFF. In DNA form, the CDR3 reads TGTGCCAGCAGCGGGGACCCGGACAGACCGTTCGGGGAGCTGTTTTTT.

The chain has TRBV5-1 and TRBJ2-7, with D perhaps TRBD1 (6 bases). CDR1 is SGHRS, CDR2 YFSETQ, per germline. V was clipped by 5 bases and J by 3 bases, with 18 bases between them. This CDR3 is 15 amino acids long. Here the CDR3 DNA reads TGCGCCAGCAGGCCGAACAGGGCGTCTTACTACGAGCAGTACTTC. This translates into CASRPNRASYYEQYF.

The chain uses TRBV5-1 and TRBJ2-2; the match to TRBD1 covers 8 bases. CDR1 is SGHRS and CDR2 is YFSETQ in the germline V gene. V lost 4 bases and J lost 6; bases outside the gene matches: 8. CDR3 length: 15 residues. The DNA of the CDR3 is TGCGCCAGCAGCAACGGACAGGGAGTATCCGGGGAGCTGTTTTTT. It translates to CASSNGQGVSGELFF.

This rearrangement joins TRBV4-1 to TRBJ1-4; D unresolved. Looked up from germline, CDR1 is MGHRA and CDR2 is YSYEKL. V was shortened by 1 base and J by 5 bases, with 8 bases between the two germline ends. The CDR3 is 14 amino acids. The CDR3 is CASSQALRNEKLFF. The CDR3 DNA follows: TGCGCCAGCAGCCAAGCATTGAGGAATGAAAAACTGTTTTTT.

The chain uses TRBV13 and TRBJ2-1, with D perhaps TRBD1 (6 bases). In germline, CDR1 is PRHDT, CDR2 FYEKMQ (reference sequence). The CDR3 totals 16 residues. The ends were cut back, 1 base at V and 1 base at J, with 11 bases in the middle. CDR3 DNA: TGTGCCAGCAGCTTAGCACAGGGAATATCCTACAATGAGCAGTTCTTC. Translation: CASSLAQGISYNEQFF. The full variable domain, in which reference TRBV13 and TRBJ2-1 provide the parts outside the CDR3, is AAGVIQSPRHLIKEKRETATLKCYPIPRHDTVYWYQQGPGQDPQFLISFYEKMQSDKGSIPDRFSAQQFSDYHSELNMSSLELGDSALYFCASSLAQGISYNEQFFGPGTRLTVL.

CDR3 bases: TGTGCCAGCAGCTTGCCGGGAGTCGCAGGTCAAGAGACCCAGTACTTC. It specifies CASSLPGVAGQETQYF. The V call is TRBV5-8, the J call TRBJ2-5; possible D gene TRBD2, 6 bases. This CDR3 region has 16 residues. With 1 base removed from V and 2 bases from J, the gap between germline ends came to 15 bases. Germline CDR1 reads SGHTS; CDR2 reads YDEGEE.

This chain joins TRBV19 and TRBJ2-1; 8 bases match TRBD1. CDR1 and CDR2 from the germline V gene are LNHDA and SQIVND (reference sequence). This CDR3 has 16 amino acids. With V trimmed by 6 bases and J by 0 bases, 7 bases remained unmatched. The CDR3 spells CASRDHRGSSYNEQFF. For the CDR3, the DNA is TGTGCCAGTAGGGACCACAGGGGGTCCTCCTACAATGAGCAGTTCTTC.